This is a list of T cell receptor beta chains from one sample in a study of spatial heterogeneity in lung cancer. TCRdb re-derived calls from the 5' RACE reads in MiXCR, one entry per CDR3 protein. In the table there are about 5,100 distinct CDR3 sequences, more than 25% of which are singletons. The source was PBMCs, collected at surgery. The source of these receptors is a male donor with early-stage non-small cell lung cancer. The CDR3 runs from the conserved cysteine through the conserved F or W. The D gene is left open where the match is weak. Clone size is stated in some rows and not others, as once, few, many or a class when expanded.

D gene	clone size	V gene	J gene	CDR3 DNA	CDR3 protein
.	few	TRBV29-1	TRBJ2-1	TGCAGCGTTGATATTTGGGGCGGTAATGAGCAGTTCTTC	CSVDIWGGNEQFF
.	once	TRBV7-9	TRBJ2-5	TGTGCCAGCAGCCGCGGGATTCAAGAGACCCAGTACTTC	CASSRGIQETQYF
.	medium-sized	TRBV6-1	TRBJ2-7	TGTGCCAGCATAGCCAGGGCCTACGAGCAGTACTTC	CASIARAYEQYF
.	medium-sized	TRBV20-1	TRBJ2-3	TGCAGTGCTAGATTCACAGATACGCAGTATTTT	CSARFTDTQYF
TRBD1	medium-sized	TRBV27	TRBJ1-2	TGTGCCAGCAGTCCGGGGACAGCCTTTGGTGGCTACACCTTC	CASSPGTAFGGYTF
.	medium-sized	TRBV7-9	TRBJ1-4	TGTGCCAGCAGCTTGACGGGCCTCCCCGGTGGTGAAAAACTGTTTTTT	CASSLTGLPGGEKLFF
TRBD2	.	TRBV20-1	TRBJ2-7	TGCAGTGCTAGAGGACTAGCGGGGTTGACCGAGCAGTACTTC	CSARGLAGLTEQYF
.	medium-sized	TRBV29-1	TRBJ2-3	TGCAGCGTATCCTACACAGGGGGGGCAGATACGCAGTATTTT	CSVSYTGGADTQYF
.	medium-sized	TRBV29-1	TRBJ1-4	TGCAGCGTACAGGGTAGCGGTGAAAAACTGTTTTTT	CSVQGSGEKLFF
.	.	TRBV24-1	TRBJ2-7	TGTGCCACCGCGACGGCAGAGGGGGATTACTACGAGCAGTACTTC	CATATAEGDYYEQYF
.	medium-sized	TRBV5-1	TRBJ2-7	TGCGCCAGCAGCGGGGACACCCTGTTGGGGGAGCAGTACTTC	CASSGDTLLGEQYF
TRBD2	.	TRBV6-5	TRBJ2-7	TGTGCCAGCAGTTACAGCGGGAGGGACGAGCAGTACTTC	CASSYSGRDEQYF
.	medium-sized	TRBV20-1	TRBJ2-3	TGCAGTGCTAGCGGGTACACAGATACGCAGTATTTT	CSASGYTDTQYF
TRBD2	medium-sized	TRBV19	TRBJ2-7	TGTGCCAGTAGTCTCGCCGGGACTAGAAGCGGTTCCTACGAGCAGTACTTC	CASSLAGTRSGSYEQYF
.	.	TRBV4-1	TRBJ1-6	TGCGCCAGCAGCCGATTATCGGGGGGGCGATTTTCACCCCTCCACTTT	CASSRLSGGRFSPLHF
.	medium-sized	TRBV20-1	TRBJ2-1	TGCAGTGCTAGAACCCTTCCTAGCTCCTACAATGAGCAGTTCTTC	CSARTLPSSYNEQFF
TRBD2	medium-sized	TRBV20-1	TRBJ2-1	TGCAGTGCTAGGTTAACGGGAGGGCCGGGGAATGAGCAGTTCTTC	CSARLTGGPGNEQFF
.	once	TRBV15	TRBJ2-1	TGTGCCACCAGCTTTGAGCAGTTCTTC	CATSFEQFF
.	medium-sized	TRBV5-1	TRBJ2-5	TGCGCCAGCAGCACCGGGACTTCCGAGGGGGAGACCCAGTACTTC	CASSTGTSEGETQYF
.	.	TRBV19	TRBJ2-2	TGTGCCAGTAGTATAGGGACACCCTTCAGAAACACCGGGGAGCTGTTTTTT	CASSIGTPFRNTGELFF
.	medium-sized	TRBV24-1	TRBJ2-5	TGTGCCACCAGTGATTCTACTCAGTACCAAGAGACCCAGTACTTC	CATSDSTQYQETQYF
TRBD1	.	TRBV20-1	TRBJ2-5	TGCAGTGCAGAGGGGACAGGGCTTTCGACCCAGTACTTC	CSAEGTGLSTQYF
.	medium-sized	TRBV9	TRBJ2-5	TGTGCCAGCAGCGTAGAGGCGTCCCAAGAGACCCAGTACTTC	CASSVEASQETQYF
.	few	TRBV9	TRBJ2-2	TGTGCCAGCAGCATCACAGGGGAGGCGGGCACCGGGGAGCTGTTTTTT	CASSITGEAGTGELFF
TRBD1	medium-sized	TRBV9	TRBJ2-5	TGTGCCAGCACCAAATGGGACAGGGGTCAAGAGACCCAGTACTTC	CASTKWDRGQETQYF
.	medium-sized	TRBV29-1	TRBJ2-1	TGCAGCGTGCCGACCCGGAGGGATGAGCAGTTCTTC	CSVPTRRDEQFF
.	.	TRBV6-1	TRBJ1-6	TGTGCCAGCAGTGAAATCAGTACAGGCTCACCCCTCCACTTT	CASSEISTGSPLHF
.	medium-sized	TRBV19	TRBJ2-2	TGTGCCAGTAGTATGAGACAGCCCGGGGAGCTGTTTTTT	CASSMRQPGELFF
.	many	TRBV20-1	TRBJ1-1	TGCAGTGCTAGAGATTTGACAGACACTGAAGCTTTCTTT	CSARDLTDTEAFF
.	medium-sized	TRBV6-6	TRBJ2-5	TGTGCCAGCAGTTACGGGGAAGAGACCCAGTACTTC	CASSYGEETQYF
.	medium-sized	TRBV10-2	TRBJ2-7	TGCGCCAGCAGTGAACCCAGTTCGAGTTTCACCCACGAGCAGTACTTC	CASSEPSSSFTHEQYF
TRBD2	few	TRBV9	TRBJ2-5	TGTGCCAGCAGCATGGGACTAGCGGGGGGCGAGACCCAGTACTTC	CASSMGLAGGETQYF
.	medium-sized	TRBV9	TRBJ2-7	TGTGCCAGCAGCGTAGAGGGAGCCGCCGAGCAGTACTTC	CASSVEGAAEQYF
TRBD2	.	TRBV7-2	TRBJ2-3	TGTGCCAGCAGCTTCCTTAGCGGGGGGACCGGGAATACGCAGTATTTT	CASSFLSGGTGNTQYF
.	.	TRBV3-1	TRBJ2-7	TGTGCCAGCAGCCATCTAAGCTCCTACGAGCAGTACTTC	CASSHLSSYEQYF
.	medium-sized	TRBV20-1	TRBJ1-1	TGCAGTGCTAGAGATCGTCGGGGCATGAACACTGAAGCTTTCTTT	CSARDRRGMNTEAFF
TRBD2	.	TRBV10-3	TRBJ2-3	TGTGCCACCCATAGCGGGGTTACAGATACGCAGTATTTT	CATHSGVTDTQYF
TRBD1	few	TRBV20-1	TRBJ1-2	TGCAGTGGCGGCTCCGGGACAGTTAACTATGGCTACACCTTC	CSGGSGTVNYGYTF
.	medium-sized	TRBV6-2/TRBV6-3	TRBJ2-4	TGTGCCAGCAGTTACTTAGCGGAGTCAGCCAAAAACATTCAGTACTTC	CASSYLAESAKNIQYF
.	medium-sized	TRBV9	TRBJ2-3	TGTGCCAGCAGCGACATGACTAGAGCAGATACGCAGTATTTT	CASSDMTRADTQYF
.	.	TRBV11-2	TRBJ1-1	TGTGCCAGCAGCTTTTCGGAGAACACTGAAGCTTTCTTT	CASSFSENTEAFF
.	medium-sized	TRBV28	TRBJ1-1	TGTGCCAGCAGTTCCACACATCACAGGAACACTGAAGCTTTCTTT	CASSSTHHRNTEAFF
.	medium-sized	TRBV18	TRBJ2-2	TGTGCCAGCTCACCATCAGCCCAAGGGGGGTCCGGGGAGCTGTTTTTT	CASSPSAQGGSGELFF
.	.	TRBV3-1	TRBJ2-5	TGTGCCAGCAGCCCCCAAGGGGCTACCCCACAAGAGACCCAGTACTTC	CASSPQGATPQETQYF